The rows below give T cell receptor beta chains drawn from one sample of a study of PD-1 blockade in classical Hodgkin lymphoma. The repertoire was sequenced with immunoSEQ multiplex PCR; TCRdb's copy has only in-frame clones and lacks some. The sample yields tens of thousands of clones, roughly nine tenths seen once. Here the sequenced sample was peripheral blood mononuclear cells (PBMCs), taken at baseline. These receptors were collected from a human donor with classical Hodgkin lymphoma. Both conserved end residues are part of each CDR3. D genes are given only for firm matches. Clone size appears in some rows only: once, few, many, or a class for an expanded clone.

clone_size j_call v_call d_call cdr3_aa cdr3_nt
NA TRBJ1-2 TRBV25-1 TRBD1 CASSESLGQDSNYGYTF TGTGCCAGCAGTGAATCACTGGGACAGGATTCTAACTATGGCTACACCTTC
NA TRBJ2-7 TRBV5-1 NA CASSNLQGPSSYEQYF TGCGCCAGCAGCAACTTACAGGGTCCGAGCTCCTACGAGCAGTACTTC
NA TRBJ2-7 TRBV9 NA CASSVDGGPTFEQYF TGTGCCAGCAGCGTAGATGGGGGCCCTACGTTTGAGCAGTACTTC
NA TRBJ2-2 TRBV11-3 TRBD1 CASSLGQGAGELFF TGTGCCAGCAGCTTAGGCCAGGGGGCCGGGGAGCTGTTTTTT
NA TRBJ2-3 TRBV6-5 NA CASSRDTRTDTQYF TGTGCCAGCAGCCGGGACACCCGCACAGATACGCAGTATTTT
NA TRBJ2-3 TRBV10-1 TRBD2 CASSAVAGGSRDTQYF TGCGCCAGCAGTGCGGTAGCGGGAGGGTCAAGAGATACGCAGTATTTT
few TRBJ1-1 TRBV29-1 TRBD1 CSGGQGNTEAFF TGCAGCGGTGGACAGGGGAACACTGAAGCTTTCTTT
once TRBJ2-3 TRBV4-2 NA CASSQDGVASDTQYF TGTGCCAGCAGCCAAGATGGGGTCGCGTCAGATACGCAGTATTTT
NA TRBJ2-1 TRBV5-4 NA CASSFFSVNNEQFF TGTGCCAGCAGCTTCTTCAGTGTCAACAATGAGCAGTTCTTC
NA TRBJ1-1 TRBV10-3 NA CAISGSRYTEAFF TGTGCCATCAGCGGCAGCCGTTACACTGAAGCTTTCTTT
NA TRBJ2-7 TRBV2 TRBD1 CASMTGPYEQYF TGTGCCAGCATGACAGGGCCCTACGAGCAGTACTTC
NA TRBJ2-1 TRBV30 NA CAWSVQGAGSYNEQFF TGTGCCTGGAGTGTCCAGGGTGCGGGCTCCTACAATGAGCAGTTCTTC
NA TRBJ2-7 TRBV5-6 NA CASSLSHEQYF TGTGCCAGCAGCTTGTCCCACGAGCAGTACTTC
NA TRBJ1-1 TRBV21-1 NA CASSKEEEPMNTEAFF TGTGCCAGCAGCAAAGAGGAGGAGCCCATGAACACTGAAGCTTTCTTT
NA TRBJ1-1 TRBV5-1 TRBD1 CASSSRTGVIPLGTEAFF TGCGCCAGCAGCTCCAGGACAGGCGTAATCCCCTTAGGCACTGAAGCTTTCTTT
NA TRBJ2-7 TRBV30 NA CAWSVPSTAVYEQYF TGTGCCTGGAGTGTACCCTCGACAGCAGTCTACGAGCAGTACTTC
NA TRBJ1-2 TRBV7-2 NA CASSLQQGNYGYTF TGTGCCAGCAGTTTACAGCAGGGGAACTATGGCTACACCTTC
NA TRBJ1-4 TRBV6-1 NA CASSELGQYNEKLFF TGTGCCAGCAGCGAACTTGGACAGTATAATGAAAAACTGTTTTTT
NA TRBJ2-5 TRBV14 TRBD2 CASSHRGTGGLAAETQYF TGTGCCAGCAGCCACAGGGGTACCGGTGGACTAGCTGCAGAGACCCAGTACTTC
once TRBJ1-1 TRBV2 NA CASSRAMNTEAFF TGTGCCAGCAGTCGGGCCATGAACACTGAAGCTTTCTTT
NA TRBJ2-1 TRBV5-4 TRBD2 CASSRGLAGGSSYNEQFF TGTGCCAGCAGCCGCGGACTAGCGGGAGGGAGCTCCTACAATGAGCAGTTCTTC
NA TRBJ1-1 TRBV25-1 TRBD1 CASSEYYRGGTEAFF TGTGCCAGCAGTGAATATTACAGGGGAGGCACTGAAGCTTTCTTT
NA TRBJ2-1 TRBV10-2 TRBD2 CASRYLAGGPGEQFF TGCGCCAGCAGATATCTAGCGGGAGGGCCAGGGGAGCAGTTCTTC
NA TRBJ2-3 TRBV28 TRBD1 CASSPQGAGTDTQYF TGTGCCAGCAGTCCACAGGGGGCGGGCACAGATACGCAGTATTTT
NA TRBJ1-5 TRBV5-1 NA CASSPGIESNQPQHF TGCGCCAGCAGCCCGGGGATTGAGAGCAATCAGCCCCAGCATTTT
NA TRBJ1-4 TRBV2 TRBD1 CASSVDRGSTNEKLFF TGTGCCAGCAGTGTTGACAGGGGGAGCACAAATGAAAAACTGTTTTTT
once TRBJ2-7 TRBV7-9 TRBD1 CASSLGPSGQGFYEQYF TGTGCCAGCAGCTTAGGGCCATCGGGACAGGGCTTCTACGAGCAGTACTTC
NA TRBJ1-5 TRBV28 NA CASSPLPFGGRQPQHF TGTGCCAGCAGTCCCTTACCGTTCGGGGGCAGGCAGCCCCAGCATTTT
NA TRBJ1-2 TRBV29-1 NA CSVEDREAGVRGYTF TGCAGCGTTGAAGATCGGGAGGCAGGCGTCAGAGGCTACACCTTC
NA TRBJ2-1 TRBV27 TRBD2 CASSLRAGGPFNEQFF TGTGCCAGCAGTCTACGAGCGGGAGGGCCGTTTAATGAGCAGTTCTTC
NA TRBJ1-2 TRBV5-5 NA CASSRRTDHTYGYTF TGTGCCAGCAGCCGACGGACAGATCACACCTATGGCTACACCTTC
NA TRBJ2-1 TRBV13 NA CASSSWETPYNEQFF TGTGCCAGCAGCTCTTGGGAGACCCCCTACAATGAGCAGTTCTTC
NA TRBJ2-4 TRBV29-1 TRBD1 CSVAFGTGGNIQYF TGCAGCGTCGCGTTCGGGACAGGGGGAAACATTCAGTACTTC
NA TRBJ2-1 TRBV15 NA CATSRDPVGNKQFF TGTGCCACCAGCAGAGATCCCGTGGGGAATAAGCAGTTCTTC
NA TRBJ1-5 TRBV6-1 TRBD1 CASRSTGTGPQHF TGTGCCAGCAGGAGTACGGGGACAGGGCCCCAGCATTTT
NA TRBJ2-5 TRBV11-2 TRBD1 CASSLGGGTGKETQYF TGTGCCAGCAGCTTAGGGGGCGGGACAGGGAAAGAGACCCAGTACTTC
few TRBJ1-1 TRBV30 NA CAWSVQGNTEAFF TGTGCCTGGAGTGTACAAGGAAACACTGAAGCTTTCTTT
NA TRBJ2-7 TRBV19 TRBD2 CASSVQTSGISYEQYF TGTGCCAGTAGTGTTCAGACTAGCGGGATTTCCTACGAGCAGTACTTC
NA TRBJ2-7 TRBV5-6 NA CASSPGSGEQYF TGTGCCAGCAGCCCCGGGTCGGGTGAGCAGTACTTC
NA TRBJ2-1 TRBV5-8 TRBD2 CASSPPSAGGGNEQFF TGTGCCAGCAGCCCTCCCTCAGCGGGAGGTGGCAATGAGCAGTTCTTC
NA TRBJ2-7 TRBV5-1 TRBD1 CASSLGDSGLSEQYF TGCGCCAGCAGCTTGGGGGACAGTGGGCTGTCGGAGCAGTACTTC